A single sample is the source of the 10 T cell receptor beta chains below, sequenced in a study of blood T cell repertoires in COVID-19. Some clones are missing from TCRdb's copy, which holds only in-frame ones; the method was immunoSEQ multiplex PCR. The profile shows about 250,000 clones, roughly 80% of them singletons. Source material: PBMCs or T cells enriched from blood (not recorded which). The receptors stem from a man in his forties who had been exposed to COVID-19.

CDR3 amino acids: CASSPGSGIYEQYF. The CDR3 bases are TGTGCCAGCAGCCCCGGTTCGGGGATCTACGAGCAGTACTTC. The rearrangement uses TRBV4-2 and TRBJ2-7, with D tentatively TRBD2 (5 bases). Between the trimmed V and J ends, which lost 4 bases and 3 bases, there was a span of 13 bases. This CDR3 has 14 residues. CDR1 is LGHNA, CDR2 YNFKEQ, per germline.

The CDR3 protein is CASSLAPGINTEAFF. The DNA of the CDR3 is TGTGCCAGCAGCTTGGCCCCGGGAATAAACACTGAAGCTTTCTTT. The rearrangement joins TRBV5-6 to TRBJ1-1; D gene ambiguous. Germline-derived CDR1 and CDR2 are SGHDT and YYEEEE. The CDR3 is made up of 15 amino acids. The ends were cut back, 0 bases at V and 2 bases at J, with 11 bases in the middle.

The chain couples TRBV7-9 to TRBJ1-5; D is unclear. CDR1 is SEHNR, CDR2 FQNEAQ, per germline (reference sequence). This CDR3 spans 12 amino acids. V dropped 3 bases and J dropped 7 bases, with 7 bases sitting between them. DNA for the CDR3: TGTGCCAGCAGCTTCCCCTCGCAGCCCCAGCATTTT. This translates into CASSFPSQPQHF.

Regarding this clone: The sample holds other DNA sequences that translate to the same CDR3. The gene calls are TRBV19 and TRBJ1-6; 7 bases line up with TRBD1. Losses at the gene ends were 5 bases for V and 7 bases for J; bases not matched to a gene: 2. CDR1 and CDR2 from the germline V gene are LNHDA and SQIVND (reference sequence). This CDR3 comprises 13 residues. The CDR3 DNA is TGTGCCAGTAGTTGGGACAGAAATTCACCCCTCCACTTT. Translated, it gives CASSWDRNSPLHF. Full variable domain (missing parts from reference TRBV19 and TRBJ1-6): DGGITQSPKYLFRKEGQNVTLSCEQNLNHDAMYWYRQDPGQGLRLIYYSQIVNDFQKGDIAEGYSVSREKKESFPLTVTSAQKNPTAFYLCASSWDRNSPLHFGNGTRLTVT.

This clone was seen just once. CDR3 in DNA: TGTGCCAGCAGCCCCGAGATTAACACTGAAGCTTTCTTT. Its translation: CASSPEINTEAFF. The rearrangement uses TRBV7-8 and TRBJ1-1; D is unresolved. V was clipped by 5 bases and J by 2 bases, with 9 bases between them. Germline CDR1 reads SGHVS; CDR2 reads FQNEAQ. The CDR3 totals 13 residues.

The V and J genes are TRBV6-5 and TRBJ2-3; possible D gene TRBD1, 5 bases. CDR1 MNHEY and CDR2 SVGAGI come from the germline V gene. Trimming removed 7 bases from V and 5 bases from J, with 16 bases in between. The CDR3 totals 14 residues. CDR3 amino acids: CASILGQGQDTQYF. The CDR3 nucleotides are TGTGCCAGCATCCTTGGGCAGGGCCAAGATACGCAGTATTTT.

The CDR3: CASSLDPGSGIFVRNTIYF. CDR3 DNA sequence: TGTGCCAGCAGCTTAGACCCCGGGTCAGGGATCTTTGTCCGAAACACCATATATTTT. The J gene is TRBJ1-3, the V gene TRBV7-2, with a weak D call TRBD1 (5 bases). CDR1 and CDR2 from the germline V gene are SGHTA and FQGNSA. This CDR3 is 19 amino acids long. V lost 1 base to trimming and J lost 5 bases, with 24 bases between them.

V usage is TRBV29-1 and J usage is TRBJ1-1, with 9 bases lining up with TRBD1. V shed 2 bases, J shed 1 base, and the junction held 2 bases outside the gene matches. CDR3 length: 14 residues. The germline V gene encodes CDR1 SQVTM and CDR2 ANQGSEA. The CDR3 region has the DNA TGCAGCGTTGAAAAGGGACAGGGGAACACTGAAGCTTTCTTT. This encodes CSVEKGQGNTEAFF.

The CDR3 DNA follows: TGTGCCAGCACCATTTACAGGGGGCGGAACTATGGCTACACCTTC. It is translated as CASTIYRGRNYGYTF. The gene calls are TRBV6-5 and TRBJ1-2, with 9 nucleotides matching TRBD1. The germline CDR1 and CDR2 sequences are MNHEY and SVGAGI. V lost 7 bases to trimming and J lost 2 bases; unmatched junction nucleotides: 8. CDR3 length equals 15 residues.

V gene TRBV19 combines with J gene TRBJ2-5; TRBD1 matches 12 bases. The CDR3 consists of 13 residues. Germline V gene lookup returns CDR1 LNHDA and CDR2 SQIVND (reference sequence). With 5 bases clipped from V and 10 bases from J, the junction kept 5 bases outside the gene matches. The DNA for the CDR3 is TGTGCCAGTAGTGTCGGGACAGGGGGCATCCAGTACTTC. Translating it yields CASSVGTGGIQYF.